Shown below are 25 T cell receptor beta chains from a single sample sequenced in a study of cytomegalovirus exposure and HLA in healthy donors. PCR was performed using 60 Vbeta and 13 Jbeta primers. Sequencing was performed with immunoSEQ multiplex PCR; in TCRdb, only in-frame clones are kept and a portion is missing. The sample has around 210,000 clones, roughly 80% seen once; the top ten hold under 3%. Sample: PBMCs. These receptors were collected from a woman aged 30 to 39 in good health and CMV-seronegative.

This rearrangement joins TRBV5-4 to TRBJ2-3, with TRBD2 as a possible D gene (7 bases). Germline values: CDR1 SGHNT, CDR2 YYREEE (reference sequence). V lost 0 bases and J 4 bases, leaving 18 bases between the germline ends. CDR3 length equals 17 residues. The chain's CDR3 is CASSLALGGQVPDTQYF. Written as DNA, the CDR3 is TGTGCCAGCAGCTTGGCCCTCGGGGGGCAGGTCCCAGATACGCAGTATTTT.

The rearrangement joins TRBV10-2 to TRBJ1-4; D unresolved. V was trimmed by 4 bases and J by 6 bases, leaving 6 bases between them. This CDR3 region has 12 residues. CDR1 and CDR2 (germline): WSHSY, SAAADI. CDR3 sequence: CASSVGDEKLFF. The DNA of the CDR3 is TGCGCCAGCAGTGTGGGAGATGAAAAACTGTTTTTT.

On this clone itself: Other DNA sequences in this specimen translate into the identical CDR3. V usage is TRBV7-8 and J usage is TRBJ2-2, with 9 bases lining up with TRBD2. This CDR3 has 16 residues. The J segment lost 2 bases and the V segment lost 3 bases, leaving 4 bases of the junction unmatched. Germline V lookup: CDR1 SGHVS, CDR2 FQNEAQ. CDR3 DNA: TGTGCCAGCAGCTTGGCACTAGCGGGTAACACCGGGGAGCTGTTTTTT. Residues: CASSLALAGNTGELFF.

The table lists this clone with a few counts. The DNA of the CDR3 is TGTGCCAGCAGGAGAAGTTTCACCTACGAGCAGTACTTC. Translating gives CASRRSFTYEQYF. The chain has TRBV28 and TRBJ2-7, with D uncertain. The CDR3 is made up of 13 amino acids. Looked up from germline, CDR1 is MDHEN and CDR2 is SYDVKM. Trimming took off 6 bases at V and 2 bases at J, with 11 bases between the two ends.

V is TRBV6-5 and J is TRBJ1-4; 7 nucleotides align to TRBD1. V was pared by 6 bases and J by 3 bases, with 7 bases of the junction left unmatched. Germline assignment: CDR1 MNHEY and CDR2 SVGAGI. The CDR3 runs 15 residues. CDR3 sequence: CASRPTGVANEKLFF. DNA for the CDR3: TGTGCCAGCAGACCAACAGGGGTTGCTAATGAAAAACTGTTTTTT.

The DNA for the CDR3 is TGTGCCAGCAGTTCCTTAGGACAGTCGACTAAGGGCTACACCTTC. Translated: CASSSLGQSTKGYTF. This chain joins TRBV28 and TRBJ1-2; weak D call: TRBD1 (6 bases). Trimming removed 4 bases at V and 8 bases at J, with 20 bases between. Germline V gene lookup returns CDR1 MDHEN and CDR2 SYDVKM. The CDR3 covers 15 residues.

The chain has TRBV5-4 and TRBJ1-4; 9 bases align to TRBD1. V lost 0 bases and J lost 8; bases outside the gene matches: 5. CDR1 and CDR2 (germline): SGHNT, YYREEE (reference sequence). CDR3 length equals 15 residues. CDR3 loop: CASSLGGQGGEKLFF. The CDR3 DNA sequence: TGTGCCAGCAGCTTGGGGGGACAGGGAGGCGAAAAACTGTTTTTT. Based on the CDR3 plus reference TRBV5-4 and TRBJ1-4, the full variable domain is ETGVTQSPTHLIKTRGQQVTLRCSSQSGHNTVSWYQQALGQGPQFIFQYYREEENGRGNFPPRFSGLQFPNYSSELNVNALELDDSALYLCASSLGGQGGEKLFFGSGTQLSVL.

V gene TRBV13 combines with J gene TRBJ2-7; a weak D match, TRBD1 (6 bases). V shed 6 bases and J shed 4 bases, with 13 bases lying between them. This CDR3 has 13 residues. CDR1 and CDR2 from the germline V gene are PRHDT and FYEKMQ (reference sequence). The CDR3 DNA reads as TGTGCCAGCAGTGTAACAGGGACATACGAGCAGTACTTC. Translating gives CASSVTGTYEQYF. The entire variable domain, with the rest obtained from reference TRBV13 and TRBJ2-7, is as follows: AAGVIQSPRHLIKEKRETATLKCYPIPRHDTVYWYQQGPGQDPQFLISFYEKMQSDKGSIPDRFSAQQFSDYHSELNMSSLELGDSALYFCASSVTGTYEQYFGPGTRLTVT.

This clone occurred a few times. This chain connects TRBV30 to TRBJ1-1, with D possibly being TRBD1 (6 bases). Germline V gene data show CDR1 as GTSNPN and CDR2 as SVGIG (reference sequence). The CDR3 runs to 13 residues. The V gene lost 5 bases and the J gene lost 0 bases, with 10 bases spanning the gap. The CDR3 sequence is CAWGTSMNTEAFF. In DNA, the CDR3 is TGTGCCTGGGGGACAAGCATGAACACTGAAGCTTTCTTT.

This rearrangement joins TRBV5-1 to TRBJ1-6, with TRBD1 identical over 7 bases. The CDR3 runs 14 residues. The junction had 6 bases not matched to a gene; V was cut back by 4 bases and J by 8 bases. The germline V gene has CDR1 SGHRS and CDR2 YFSETQ. The CDR3 protein is CASSPTGDDSPLHF. CDR3 in DNA: TGCGCCAGCAGCCCTACAGGGGACGATTCACCCCTCCACTTT.

On this clone: One end of the junction fails to match germline, which may point to a read error. The genes are TRBV7-9 and TRBJ1-2; the D is unclear. Germline V gene sequence: CDR1 SEHNR, CDR2 FQNEAQ (reference sequence). This CDR3 has 15 amino acids. Written as DNA, the CDR3 is TGTGCCAGCAGCTTAGTCGGAGCCGCCTTCGATGGCTACCCCTTC. This sequence encodes CASSLVGAAFDGYPF.

This clone was recorded a few times. The chain has TRBV28 and TRBJ1-5, with 8 bases that match TRBD1. The V segment lost 3 bases and the J segment 5 bases; nucleotides outside the gene matches: 12. The CDR3 runs to 17 residues. In germline, CDR1 is MDHEN, CDR2 SYDVKM. As DNA, the CDR3 is TGTGCCAGCAGTTTGGGCGAGGCACAGGGGGGTTATCAGCCCCAGCATTTT. This codes for CASSLGEAQGGYQPQHF. The whole variable domain, remainder taken from reference TRBV28 and TRBJ1-5, is DVKVTQSSRYLVKRTGEKVFLECVQDMDHENMFWYRQDPGLGLRLIYFSYDVKMKEKGDIPEGYSVSREKKERFSLILESASTNQTSMYLCASSLGEAQGGYQPQHFGDGTRLSIL.

V is TRBV30 and J is TRBJ2-1, with TRBD1 matching over 8 bases. V lost 5 bases to trimming and J lost 10 bases; unmatched junction nucleotides: 10. CDR1 and CDR2 from the germline V gene are GTSNPN and SVGIG (reference sequence). CDR3 length: 13 residues. The chain's CDR3 is CAWDRTGRYEQFF. CDR3 in DNA: TGTGCCTGGGACCGGACAGGGCGCTACGAGCAGTTCTTC.

This sequence joins TRBV14 and TRBJ2-3; D is possibly TRBD1 (6 bases). The CDR3 has 18 residues. From germline, CDR1 is SGHDN and CDR2 FVKESK. The V end lost 4 bases, the J end lost 0 bases, and 20 bases lay between the germline ends. The CDR3 sequence: CASSRRSGRDTSTDTQYF. CDR3 sequence (DNA): TGTGCCAGCAGCCGTCGTTCCGGTAGGGACACCAGCACAGATACGCAGTATTTT.

This clone was counted between two and nine times. The CDR3 nucleotides are TGTGCCAGCAGCTCGCGGACTAGCGGGACAGACACCGGGGAGCTGTTTTTT. Protein sequence: CASSSRTSGTDTGELFF. The rearrangement links TRBV21-1 to TRBJ2-2; the D segment call TRBD2 is taken from the table without a DNA check. TRBV21-1 is a documented pseudogene. The CDR3 covers 17 residues.

This chain links TRBV2 with TRBJ1-2; 8 bases line up with TRBD1. The CDR3 has 14 residues. Germline V gene lookup returns CDR1 SNHLY and CDR2 FYNNEI. V lost 3 bases and J lost 7; bases outside the gene matches: 7. The CDR3 sequence: CASSETGVSGGYTF. The CDR3 DNA follows: TGTGCCAGCAGTGAGACAGGGGTTTCAGGTGGCTACACCTTC. Full variable domain (outside the CDR3, taken from reference TRBV2 and TRBJ1-2): EPEVTQTPSHQVTQMGQEVILRCVPISNHLYFYWYRQILGQKVEFLVSFYNNEISEKSEIFDDQFSVERPDGSNFTLKIRSTKLEDSAMYFCASSETGVSGGYTFGSGTRLTVV.

J is TRBJ1-1 and V is TRBV6-5; unclear D gene. Trimming left V 2 bases short and J 5 bases short, with 9 bases between. CDR3 length: 13 amino acids. Germline values: CDR1 MNHEY, CDR2 SVGAGI. The CDR3 region is CASSYTIGTEAFF. The CDR3 coding sequence is TGTGCCAGCAGTTACACCATCGGTACTGAAGCTTTCTTT.

The chain is built from TRBV7-9 and TRBJ2-2; 10 nucleotides align to TRBD2. Per the germline V gene, CDR1 is SEHNR and CDR2 is FQNEAQ (reference sequence). The V segment lost 3 bases and the J segment 5 bases; nucleotides outside the gene matches: 0. CDR3 length: 14 amino acids. CDR3 residues: CASSFSGGTGELFF. DNA of the CDR3: TGTGCCAGCAGCTTTAGCGGGGGGACCGGGGAGCTGTTTTTT.

This clone was seen a few times. V and J are TRBV7-9 and TRBJ2-2; D perhaps matches TRBD2 (5 bases). Deletions cut 5 bases from V and 6 bases from J, with 10 bases between. The CDR3 runs 13 residues. Per the germline V gene, CDR1 is SEHNR and CDR2 is FQNEAQ (reference sequence). CDR3 nucleotides: TGTGCCAGCAGCACAATCGGGGCCGGGGAGCTGTTTTTT. It translates to CASSTIGAGELFF. The full variable domain, completed using reference TRBV7-9 and TRBJ2-2, is DTGVSQNPRHKITKRGQNVTFRCDPISEHNRLYWYRQTLGQGPEFLTYFQNEAQLEKSRLLSDRFSAERPKGSFSTLEIQRTEQGDSAMYLCASSTIGAGELFFGEGSRLTVL.

The V and J genes are TRBV10-3 and TRBJ1-3, with D possibly matching TRBD1 (5 bases). V gave up 0 bases and J gave up 0 bases, with 15 bases separating them. CDR1 is ENHRY and CDR2 is SYGVKD in the germline V gene. The CDR3 runs 18 residues. In DNA form, the CDR3 reads TGTGCCATCAGTGAGTCGATGGTTCGCAGGGCCTCTGGAAACACCATATATTTT. Translated: CAISESMVRRASGNTIYF.

V is TRBV30 and J is TRBJ2-7; maybe TRBD1 (6 bases). CDR1 is GTSNPN, CDR2 SVGIG, per germline (reference sequence). There are 12 residues in the CDR3. V lost 4 bases and J lost 4, with 11 bases in between. The CDR3 DNA follows: TGTGCCTGGACAGGTACAGGGTACGAGCAGTACTTC. This sequence encodes CAWTGTGYEQYF. The entire variable domain, with the rest obtained from reference TRBV30 and TRBJ2-7, is as follows: SQTIHQWPATLVQPVGSPLSLECTVEGTSNPNLYWYRQAAGRGLQLLFYSVGIGQISSEVPQNLSASRPQDRQFILSSKKLLLSDSGFYLCAWTGTGYEQYFGPGTRLTVT.

CDR3 DNA sequence: TGTGCCAGTAGTTCCCGGACTAGCGGGCAACCCTACGAGCAGTACTTC. This translates into CASSSRTSGQPYEQYF. The chain employs TRBV19 and TRBJ2-7; TRBD2 matches 11 bases. There are 16 residues in the CDR3. Germline V lookup: CDR1 LNHDA, CDR2 SQIVND (reference sequence). Trimming removed 5 bases from V and 2 bases from J; junction bases left unmatched: 8.

CDR3 sequence (DNA): TGTGCCAGCAGCTTAGAGGGGGTTAATGAAAAACTGTTTTTT. Its protein is CASSLEGVNEKLFF. The V and J genes are TRBV5-6 and TRBJ1-4; tentative D call: TRBD1 (6 bases). Germline V lookup: CDR1 SGHDT, CDR2 YYEEEE. This CDR3 contains 14 residues. Between the trimmed V and J ends, which lost 2 bases and 4 bases, there was a span of 9 bases.

The V gene is TRBV30, the J gene TRBJ2-3, with D perhaps TRBD1 (6 bases). Trimming removed 5 bases at V and 6 bases at J, with 15 bases between. Germline CDR1 reads GTSNPN; CDR2 reads SVGIG (reference sequence). The CDR3 sequence is 13 residues long. The CDR3 DNA reads as TGTGCCTGGGGGGGCTTATTGAGGGATACGCAGTATTTT. This gives the protein CAWGGLLRDTQYF.

This rearrangement joins TRBV5-1 to TRBJ1-1; D gene uncertain. Trimming removed 0 bases from V and 7 bases from J, with 13 bases in between. CDR3 length: 14 amino acids. CDR1 and CDR2 from the germline V gene are SGHRS and YFSETQ. In DNA form, the CDR3 reads TGCGCCAGCAGCTTGGACAGCCTCCGCCGTGAAGCTTTCTTT. It specifies CASSLDSLRREAFF.